The next 18 T cell receptor beta chains were all read from a single sample in a study of CD8 T cells in Susac syndrome. With random hexamers, about 0.45 to 1 ug RNA was reverse transcribed. TCRdb independently ran MiXCR on the immunoSEQ multiplex PCR reads; one entry per CDR3 protein. The repertoire holds around 120,000 distinct CDR3 sequences, with around 92% as singletons. Material: CD4+ T cells from PBMCs. The source is a human donor with multiple sclerosis.

The chain couples TRBV9 to TRBJ2-1; unclear D gene. This CDR3 has 14 residues. CDR1 and CDR2 from the germline V gene are SGDLS and YYNGEE. Between the trimmed V and J ends, which lost 0 bases and 5 bases, there was a span of 9 bases. The CDR3 coding sequence is TGTGCCAGCAGCGTAGAGGTTGGAAACAATGAGCAGTTCTTC. Its translation: CASSVEVGNNEQFF.

The genes are TRBV7-2 and TRBJ2-5; D remains ambiguous. Trimming removed 5 bases from V and 0 bases from J, with 4 bases in between. The germline CDR1 and CDR2 sequences are SGHTA and FQGNSA. The CDR3 consists of 12 residues. The chain's CDR3 is CASSTYQETQYF. DNA for the CDR3: TGTGCCAGCAGCACGTACCAAGAGACCCAGTACTTC.

The DNA for the CDR3 is TGTGCCAGCAGTGAATCAACGGATGACTATGGCTACACCTTC. The encoded protein is CASSESTDDYGYTF. The gene calls are TRBV2 and TRBJ1-2; D not resolved. CDR1 is SNHLY, CDR2 FYNNEI, per germline. V was pared by 2 bases and J by 3 bases, with 10 bases between. The CDR3 covers 14 residues.

This clonotype was seen a few times. This chain links TRBV27 with TRBJ1-2; no firm D call. V gave up 0 bases and J gave up 2 bases, with 7 bases separating them. Per germline, CDR1 MNHEY and CDR2 SMNVEV (reference sequence). This CDR3 has 14 amino acids. As DNA, the CDR3 is TGTGCCAGCAGTTTATCTGCCAGGAACTATGGCTACACCTTC. It translates to CASSLSARNYGYTF.

This clonotype appeared once. The chain employs TRBV11-2 and TRBJ1-2, with a tentative D call TRBD1 (5 bases). The CDR3 consists of 14 residues. Germline V gene data show CDR1 as SGHAT and CDR2 as FQNNGV. The germline V and J ends were trimmed by 2 bases and 5 bases, with 12 bases remaining between them. This chain's CDR3 is CASSLSSGLYGYTF. Written as DNA, the CDR3 is TGTGCCAGCAGCTTAAGTTCAGGGCTTTATGGCTACACCTTC.

This chain's CDR3 is CASSHYGQGYEQYF. CDR3 nucleotides: TGCGCCAGCAGCCACTATGGACAGGGCTACGAGCAGTACTTC. This chain uses TRBV4-3 with TRBJ2-7, with 8 positions matching TRBD1. The CDR3 extends over 14 amino acids. Losses at the gene ends were 3 bases for V and 3 bases for J; bases not matched to a gene: 4. Germline V CDR1 and CDR2: LGHNA, YSLEER.

This rearrangement joins TRBV28 to TRBJ1-5; D not resolved. The V gene lost 8 bases and the J gene lost 2 bases, with 7 bases spanning the gap. This CDR3 comprises 12 residues. The germline V gene has CDR1 MDHEN and CDR2 SYDVKM. The CDR3 DNA reads as TGTGCCAGCGGAGCTGGCAATCAGCCCCAGCATTTT. It encodes CASGAGNQPQHF.

V is TRBV29-1 and J is TRBJ1-1; 8 nucleotides align to TRBD1. CDR1 and CDR2 from the germline V gene are SQVTM and ANQGSEA. Germline trimming cut 6 bases from V and 9 bases from J; bases unmatched to any gene: 6. The CDR3 consists of 11 residues. CDR3 bases: TGCAGCGTGACCGACAGGGGCAAAGCTTTCTTT. This encodes CSVTDRGKAFF.

The V gene is TRBV4-3, the J gene TRBJ2-1, with D tentatively TRBD1 (6 bases). Germline loops: CDR1 LGHNA, CDR2 YSLEER. The CDR3 spans 15 residues. Deletions cut 0 bases from V and 3 bases from J, with 9 bases between. The DNA of the CDR3 is TGCGCCAGCAGCCAAGACAGGGGCCGCTACAATGAGCAGTTCTTC. The encoded protein is CASSQDRGRYNEQFF.

The chain employs TRBV30 and TRBJ2-4, with TRBD2 matching 7 bases. Germline-derived CDR1 and CDR2 are GTSNPN and SVGIG (reference sequence). The CDR3 length is 14 residues. The trim removed 8 bases at V and 1 base at J, leaving 8 bases unmatched. The CDR3 nucleotides are TGTGCCGGTGGGAGGGTAGGGGCCAAAAACATTCAGTACTTC. Translating gives CAGGRVGAKNIQYF.

This sequence joins TRBV6-5 and TRBJ2-1, with TRBD1 as a possible D gene (5 bases). The germline gives CDR1 MNHEY, CDR2 SVGAGI. Deletions cut 6 bases from V and 3 bases from J, with 12 bases between. The CDR3 runs 14 residues. CDR3 DNA sequence: TGTGCCAGCAGCTCTGACAGCTTCTACAATGAGCAGTTCTTC. Encoded protein: CASSSDSFYNEQFF.

V is TRBV10-3 and J is TRBJ1-1; 7 bases are a match to TRBD1. CDR1 and CDR2 (germline): ENHRY, SYGVKD. The J segment lost 4 bases and the V segment lost 0 bases, leaving 5 bases of the junction unmatched. The CDR3 covers 15 residues. For the CDR3, the DNA is TGTGCCATCAGTGAGTCGGGGACAGAGGGCACTGAAGCTTTCTTT. It specifies CAISESGTEGTEAFF.

The rearrangement links TRBV20-1 to TRBJ1-5; D remains ambiguous. Germline values: CDR1 DFQATT, CDR2 SNEGSKA (reference sequence). V was trimmed by 1 base and J by 3 bases, leaving 16 bases between them. The CDR3 is made up of 16 amino acids. In DNA form, the CDR3 reads TGCAGTGCTAGAGGCGGCCTTGGGGTGTACAATCAGCCCCAGCATTTT. Protein: CSARGGLGVYNQPQHF.

The V gene is TRBV29-1, the J gene TRBJ1-1, with D possibly being TRBD1 (5 bases). This CDR3 has 12 residues. CDR1 and CDR2 (germline): SQVTM, ANQGSEA. V was shortened by 3 bases and J by 10 bases, with 15 bases between the two germline ends. The CDR3 spells CSVDPWQGGAFF. For the CDR3, the DNA is TGCAGCGTTGATCCCTGGCAGGGTGGAGCTTTCTTT.

This clonotype was observed once. The CDR3, as DNA: TGTGCCAGCAGCGTTCTTCCCAGCCAAGAGACCCAGTACTTC. Protein: CASSVLPSQETQYF. The genes are TRBV9 and TRBJ2-5; D not certain. The V gene's germline CDR1 is SGDLS and CDR2 YYNGEE. The CDR3 extends over 14 amino acids. Deletions cut 2 bases from V and 1 base from J, with 9 bases between.

The rearrangement uses TRBV20-1 and TRBJ1-5; no clear D gene. V lost 1 base and J 5 bases, leaving 9 bases between the germline ends. The germline V gene encodes CDR1 DFQATT and CDR2 SNEGSKA (reference sequence). The CDR3 extends over 13 amino acids. The CDR3 DNA reads as TGCAGTGCTAGAGGTTACAGTGATCAGCCCCAGCATTTT. Translating it yields CSARGYSDQPQHF.

This sequence joins TRBV3-1 and TRBJ1-6; D is uncertain. Germline CDR1 reads LGHDT; CDR2 reads YNNKEL (reference sequence). The CDR3 spans 14 residues. Trimming stripped 3 bases from V and 9 bases from J, with 12 bases between. CDR3 DNA sequence: TGTGCCAGCAGCCAGAGAATTACGGGTTCACCCCTCCACTTT. It encodes CASSQRITGSPLHF.

The rearrangement links TRBV6-5 to TRBJ1-5, with 8 bases identical to TRBD1. Trimming cost V 6 bases and J 6 bases; bases outside gene matches: 7. The CDR3 sequence is 14 residues long. Per germline, CDR1 MNHEY and CDR2 SVGAGI. The CDR3 nucleotides read TGTGCCAGCAGACCAGGGGGCAGCGGTCAGCCCCAGCATTTT. It encodes CASRPGGSGQPQHF.